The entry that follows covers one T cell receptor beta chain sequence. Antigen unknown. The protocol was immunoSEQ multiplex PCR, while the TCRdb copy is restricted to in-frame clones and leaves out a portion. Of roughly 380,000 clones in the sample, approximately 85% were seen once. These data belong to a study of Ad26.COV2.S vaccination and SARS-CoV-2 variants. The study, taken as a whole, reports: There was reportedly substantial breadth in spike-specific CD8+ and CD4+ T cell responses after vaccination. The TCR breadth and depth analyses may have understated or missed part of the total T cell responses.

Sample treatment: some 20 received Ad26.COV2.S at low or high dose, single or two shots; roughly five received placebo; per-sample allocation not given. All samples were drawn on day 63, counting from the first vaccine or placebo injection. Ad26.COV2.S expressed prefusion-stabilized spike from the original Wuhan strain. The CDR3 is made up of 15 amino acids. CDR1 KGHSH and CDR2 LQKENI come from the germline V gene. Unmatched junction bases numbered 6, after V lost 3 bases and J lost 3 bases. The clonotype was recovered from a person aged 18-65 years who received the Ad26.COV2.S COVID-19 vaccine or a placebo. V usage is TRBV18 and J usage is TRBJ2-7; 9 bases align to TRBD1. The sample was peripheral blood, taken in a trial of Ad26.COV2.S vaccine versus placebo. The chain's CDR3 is CASSPGQGTLYEQYF. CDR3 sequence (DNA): TGTGCCAGCTCACCCGGACAGGGGACCCTCTACGAGCAGTACTTC.